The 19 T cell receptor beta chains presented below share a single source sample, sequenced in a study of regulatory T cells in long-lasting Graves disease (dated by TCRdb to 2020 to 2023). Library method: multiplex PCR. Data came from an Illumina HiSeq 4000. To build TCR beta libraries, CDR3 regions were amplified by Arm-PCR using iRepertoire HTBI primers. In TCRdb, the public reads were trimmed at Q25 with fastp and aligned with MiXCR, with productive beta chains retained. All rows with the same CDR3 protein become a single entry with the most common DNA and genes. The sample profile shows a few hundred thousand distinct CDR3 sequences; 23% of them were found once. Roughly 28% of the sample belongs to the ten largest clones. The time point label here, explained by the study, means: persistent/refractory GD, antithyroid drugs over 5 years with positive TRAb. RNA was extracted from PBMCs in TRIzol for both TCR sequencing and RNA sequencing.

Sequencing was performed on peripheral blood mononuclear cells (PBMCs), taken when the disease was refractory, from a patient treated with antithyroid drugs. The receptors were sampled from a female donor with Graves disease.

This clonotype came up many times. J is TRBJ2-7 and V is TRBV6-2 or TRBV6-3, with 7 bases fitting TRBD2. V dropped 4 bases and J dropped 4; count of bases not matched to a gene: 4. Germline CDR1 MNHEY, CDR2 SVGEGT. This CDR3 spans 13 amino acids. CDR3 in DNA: TGTGCCAGCAGTTCGCGGGGGAGATACGAGCAGTACTTC. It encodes CASSSRGRYEQYF.

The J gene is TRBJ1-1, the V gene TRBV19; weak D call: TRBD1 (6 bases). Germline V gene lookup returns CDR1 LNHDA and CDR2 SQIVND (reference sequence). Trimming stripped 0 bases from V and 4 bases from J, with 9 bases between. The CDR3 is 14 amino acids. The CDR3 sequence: CASSIEGAVTEAFF. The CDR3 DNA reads TGTGCCAGTAGTATAGAGGGGGCAGTCACTGAAGCTTTCTTT.

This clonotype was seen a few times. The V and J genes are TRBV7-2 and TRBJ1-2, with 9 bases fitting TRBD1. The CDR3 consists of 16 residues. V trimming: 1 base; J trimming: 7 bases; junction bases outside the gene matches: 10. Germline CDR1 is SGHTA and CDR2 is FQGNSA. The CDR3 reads CASSLGTGGRLVGYTF. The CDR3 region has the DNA TGTGCCAGCAGCTTAGGAACAGGGGGCCGCTTAGTTGGCTACACCTTC.

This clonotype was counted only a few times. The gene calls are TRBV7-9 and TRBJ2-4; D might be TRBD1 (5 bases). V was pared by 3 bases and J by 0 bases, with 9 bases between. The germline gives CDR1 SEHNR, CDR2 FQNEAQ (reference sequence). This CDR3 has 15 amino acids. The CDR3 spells CASSLWTQAKNIQYF. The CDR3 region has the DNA TGTGCCAGCAGCTTGTGGACACAAGCCAAAAACATTCAGTACTTC. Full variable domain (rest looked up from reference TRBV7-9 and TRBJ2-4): DTGVSQNPRHKITKRGQNVTFRCDPISEHNRLYWYRQTLGQGPEFLTYFQNEAQLEKSRLLSDRFSAERPKGSFSTLEIQRTEQGDSAMYLCASSLWTQAKNIQYFGAGTRLSVL.

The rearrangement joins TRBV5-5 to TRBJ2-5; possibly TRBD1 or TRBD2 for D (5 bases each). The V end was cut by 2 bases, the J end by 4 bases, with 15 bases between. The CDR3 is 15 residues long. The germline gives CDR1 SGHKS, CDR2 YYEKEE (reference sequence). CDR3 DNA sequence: TGTGCCAGCAGCTTAAAACCGGGACCCTCAGAGACCCAGTACTTC. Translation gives CASSLKPGPSETQYF.

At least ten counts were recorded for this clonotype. CDR3 sequence (DNA): TGTGCCAGCAGACATGGGACTAGCGGCAGCTCCTACGAGCAGTACTTC. Its translation is CASRHGTSGSSYEQYF. The rearrangement joins TRBV28 to TRBJ2-7, with TRBD2 identical over 11 bases. Germline trimming cut 6 bases from V and 0 bases from J; bases unmatched to any gene: 7. The germline gives CDR1 MDHEN, CDR2 SYDVKM. The CDR3 sequence is 16 residues long. The full variable domain, in which reference TRBV28 and TRBJ2-7 provide the parts outside the CDR3, is DVKVTQSSRYLVKRTGEKVFLECVQDMDHENMFWYRQDPGLGLRLIYFSYDVKMKEKGDIPEGYSVSREKKERFSLILESASTNQTSMYLCASRHGTSGSSYEQYFGPGTRLTVT.

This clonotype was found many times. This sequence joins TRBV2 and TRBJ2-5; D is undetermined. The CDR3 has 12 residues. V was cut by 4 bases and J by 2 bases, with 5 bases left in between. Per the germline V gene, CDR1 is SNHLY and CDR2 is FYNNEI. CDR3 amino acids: CASSAEQETQYF. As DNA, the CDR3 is TGTGCCAGCAGTGCAGAGCAAGAGACCCAGTACTTC.

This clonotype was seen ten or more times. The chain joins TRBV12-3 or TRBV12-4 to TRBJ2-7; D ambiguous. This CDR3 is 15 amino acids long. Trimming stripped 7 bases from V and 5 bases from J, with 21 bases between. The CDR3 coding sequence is TGTGCCAGCACCCTGCGAGGCTGGGATATCAACGAGCAGTACTTC. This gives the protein CASTLRGWDINEQYF.

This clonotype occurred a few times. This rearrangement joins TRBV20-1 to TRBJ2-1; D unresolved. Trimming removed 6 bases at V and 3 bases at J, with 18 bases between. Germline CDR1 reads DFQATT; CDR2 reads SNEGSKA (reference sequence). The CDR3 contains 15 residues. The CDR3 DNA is TGCAGTGCCCCCTGGTTGGGGATAAACTACAATGAGCAGTTCTTC. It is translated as CSAPWLGINYNEQFF.

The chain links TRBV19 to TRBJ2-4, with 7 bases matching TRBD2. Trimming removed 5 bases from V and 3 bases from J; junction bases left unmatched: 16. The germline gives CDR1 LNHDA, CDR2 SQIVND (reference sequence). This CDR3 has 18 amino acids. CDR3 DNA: TGTGCCAGTAGTTCCTCCGGGACTACAATTCTAGTCAAAAACATTCAGTACTTC. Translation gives CASSSSGTTILVKNIQYF.

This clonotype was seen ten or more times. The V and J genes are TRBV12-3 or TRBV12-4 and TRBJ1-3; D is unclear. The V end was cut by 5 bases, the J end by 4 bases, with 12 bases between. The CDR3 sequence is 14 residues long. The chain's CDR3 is CASSPSAGGNTIYF. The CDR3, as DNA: TGTGCCAGCAGTCCATCCGCGGGGGGAAACACCATATATTTT.

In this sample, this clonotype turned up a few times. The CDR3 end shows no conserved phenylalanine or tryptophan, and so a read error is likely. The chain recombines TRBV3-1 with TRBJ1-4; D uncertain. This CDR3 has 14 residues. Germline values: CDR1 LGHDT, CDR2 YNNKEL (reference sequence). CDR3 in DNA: TGTGCCGGCAGCCAAGGAGGAGGGTCTGAAAAACTGTTTTCT. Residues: CAGSQGGGSEKLFS.

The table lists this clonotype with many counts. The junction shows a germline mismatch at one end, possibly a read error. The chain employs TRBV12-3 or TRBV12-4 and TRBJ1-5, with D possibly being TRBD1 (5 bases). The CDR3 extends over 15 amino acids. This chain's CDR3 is CASSLGQNSNQPQHF. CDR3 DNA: TGTGCCAGCAGCTTAGGACAAAATAGCAATCAGCCCCAGCATTTT.

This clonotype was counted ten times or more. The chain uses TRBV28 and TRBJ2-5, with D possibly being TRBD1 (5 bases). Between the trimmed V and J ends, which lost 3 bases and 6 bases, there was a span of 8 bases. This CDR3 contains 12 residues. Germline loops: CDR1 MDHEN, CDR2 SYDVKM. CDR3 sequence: CASSLGRKTQYF. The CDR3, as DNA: TGTGCCAGCAGTTTGGGGCGAAAGACCCAGTACTTC.

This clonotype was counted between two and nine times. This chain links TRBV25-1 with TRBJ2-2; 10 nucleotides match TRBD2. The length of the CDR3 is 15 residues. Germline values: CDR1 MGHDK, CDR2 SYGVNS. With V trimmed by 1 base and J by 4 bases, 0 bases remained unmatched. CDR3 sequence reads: CASSEWTSGTGELFF. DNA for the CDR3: TGTGCCAGCAGTGAATGGACTAGCGGCACCGGGGAGCTGTTTTTT.

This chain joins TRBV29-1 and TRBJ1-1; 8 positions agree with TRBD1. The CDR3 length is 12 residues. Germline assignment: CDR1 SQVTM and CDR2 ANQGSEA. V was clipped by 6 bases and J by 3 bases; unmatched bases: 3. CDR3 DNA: TGCAGCGTACAGGGGGGGGACACTGAAGCTTTCTTT. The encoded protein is CSVQGGDTEAFF.

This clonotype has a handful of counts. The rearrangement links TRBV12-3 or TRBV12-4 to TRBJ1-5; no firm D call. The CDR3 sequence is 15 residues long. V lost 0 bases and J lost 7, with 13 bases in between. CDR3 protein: CASSLASRGRQPQHF. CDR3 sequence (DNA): TGTGCCAGCAGTTTAGCGAGTCGGGGTCGGCAGCCCCAGCATTTT.

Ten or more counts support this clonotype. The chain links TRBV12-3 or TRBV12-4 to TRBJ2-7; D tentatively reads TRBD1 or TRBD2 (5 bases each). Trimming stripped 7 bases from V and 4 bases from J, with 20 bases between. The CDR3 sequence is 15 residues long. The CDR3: CASKLSGTRPYEQYF. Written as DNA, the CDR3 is TGTGCCAGCAAACTCTCCGGGACCAGACCTTACGAGCAGTACTTC.

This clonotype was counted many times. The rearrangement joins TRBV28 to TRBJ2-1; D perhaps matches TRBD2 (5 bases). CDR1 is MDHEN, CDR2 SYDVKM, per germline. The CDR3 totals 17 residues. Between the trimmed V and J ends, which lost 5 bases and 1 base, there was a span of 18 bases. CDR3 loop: CASSPPAGFLSYNEQFF. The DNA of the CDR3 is TGTGCCAGCAGTCCCCCGGCGGGCTTCCTGTCCTACAATGAGCAGTTCTTC.